The text below deals with one TCR beta chain. This sample is part of a study of shared clonotypes between healthy human individuals. This CDR3 comprises 16 residues. The ends were cut back, 1 base at V and 1 base at J, with 11 bases in the middle. Germline values: CDR1 MDHEN, CDR2 SYDVKM. Naive CD8 cells were CD45RO-negative, positively selected for CCR7, excluding terminally differentiated effector memory CD45RA+ cells. Sequencing used immunoSEQ multiplex PCR; TCRdb keeps in-frame clones, though not all of them. The sample has around 1.9 million clones; roughly 93% are singletons. This TCR came from a young man in good health. Some clones in this sample may be carry-over from other donors' samples. This sequence joins TRBV28 and TRBJ1-5; no reliable D call. What was sequenced was naive CD8+ T cells from PBMCs. CDR3: CASSLSPPASNQPQHF. DNA for the CDR3: TGTGCCAGCAGTTTATCCCCGCCAGCGAGCAATCAGCCCCAGCATTTT.